These 20 T cell receptor beta chains came from one sample sequenced in a study of T cells in localized non-small cell lung cancer. The method was immunoSEQ multiplex PCR; TCRdb's version includes in-frame clones alone and lacks a portion of them. The table records more than 40,000 clones, around 87% of them present only once. Sequencing used PBMCs, obtained before any cancer treatment. The receptor set was obtained from a man between 40 and 75 years old with stage II lung adenocarcinoma.

The chain links TRBV25-1 to TRBJ1-6; no clear D. Germline values: CDR1 MGHDK, CDR2 SYGVNS. Trimming removed 6 bases from V and 7 bases from J, with 13 bases in between. The CDR3 loop spans 14 amino acids. The CDR3 coding sequence is TGTGCCAGCAGGTCGCAGGTTGGGAATTCACCCCTCCACTTT. Translated, it gives CASRSQVGNSPLHF.

CDR3 DNA sequence: TGTGCCAGCAGAGATGGGGCCACAGATACGCAGTATTTT. This sequence encodes CASRDGATDTQYF. The genes are TRBV6-6 and TRBJ2-3, with a possible D match to TRBD1 (5 bases). There are 13 residues in the CDR3. V lost 6 bases to trimming and J lost 2 bases, with 9 bases between them. The germline V gene has CDR1 MNHNY and CDR2 SVGAGI (reference sequence).

This chain uses TRBV5-4 with TRBJ2-5; 13 bases align to TRBD2. Germline trimming cut 4 bases from V and 5 bases from J; bases unmatched to any gene: 2. This CDR3 comprises 14 residues. The germline V gene has CDR1 SGHNT and CDR2 YYREEE (reference sequence). CDR3 protein: CASSLTSGGETQYF. DNA of the CDR3: TGTGCCAGCAGCCTGACTAGCGGGGGGGAGACCCAGTACTTC.

The chain has TRBV5-4 and TRBJ1-4; TRBD1 matches at 7 bases. Germline assignment: CDR1 SGHNT and CDR2 YYREEE (reference sequence). Germline trimming cut 0 bases from V and 7 bases from J; bases unmatched to any gene: 9. This CDR3 spans 16 amino acids. The CDR3 nucleotides are TGTGCCAGCAGCTTGGGATCAGGGGGGGCCGGTGAAAAACTGTTTTTT. As protein: CASSLGSGGAGEKLFF.

This sequence joins TRBV6-5 and TRBJ1-2; TRBD1 matches 7 bases. The germline V gene has CDR1 MNHEY and CDR2 SVGAGI. V dropped 2 bases and J dropped 0; count of bases not matched to a gene: 6. This CDR3 contains 16 residues. The CDR3 loop reads CASSYEGGAANYGYTF. CDR3 nucleotides: TGTGCCAGCAGTTACGAAGGGGGCGCAGCTAACTATGGCTACACCTTC.

Only one count was recorded for this clone. The CDR3 DNA reads as TGTGCCAGCAGTGAAAGGATGAGACAGGACACTGTTACGCAGTATTTT. Protein sequence: CASSERMRQDTVTQYF. This chain uses TRBV6-1 with TRBJ2-3; possible D gene TRBD1, 6 bases. Germline CDR1 MNHNS, CDR2 SASEGT. The CDR3 is 16 residues long. The V end lost 2 bases, the J end lost 8 bases, and 20 bases lay between the germline ends.

The V call is TRBV5-6, the J call TRBJ1-3; 10 bases line up with TRBD1. V lost 5 bases and J lost 2; bases outside the gene matches: 4. Per the germline V gene, CDR1 is SGHDT and CDR2 is YYEEEE. The length of the CDR3 is 15 residues. CDR3 sequence reads: CASSRGQGTGNTIYF. Written as DNA, the CDR3 is TGTGCCAGCAGTAGGGGACAGGGGACTGGAAACACCATATATTTT.

V and J are TRBV5-1 and TRBJ2-1; tentatively, D is TRBD2 (6 bases). This CDR3 is 20 amino acids long. Germline CDR1 SGHRS, CDR2 YFSETQ. V lost 0 bases to trimming and J lost 4 bases, with 26 bases between them. CDR3 nucleotides: TGCGCCAGCAGCTTGGCCCCCGGGTATAACACGGCGGGAAATTACAATGAGCAGTTCTTC. Its translation: CASSLAPGYNTAGNYNEQFF.

Written as DNA, the CDR3 is TGTGCCAGCAGCTTGGCCAGCGCAACCCGGGAGCAGTACGTC. Residues: CASSLASATREQYV. This sequence joins TRBV5-5 and TRBJ2-7; D not certain. Trimming shortened V by 0 bases and J by 7 bases, and 14 bases separated the two germline ends. Germline CDR1 and CDR2: SGHKS and YYEKEE (reference sequence). The CDR3 extends over 14 amino acids.

The chain carries TRBV6-5 and TRBJ1-1, with D unclear. Trimming stripped 5 bases from V and 0 bases from J, with 7 bases between. Germline V CDR1 and CDR2: MNHEY, SVGAGI. This CDR3 is built from 13 residues. The CDR3 loop reads CASSRVLNTEAFF. The CDR3 bases are TGTGCCAGCAGTCGGGTTTTGAACACTGAAGCTTTCTTT.

V and J are TRBV19 and TRBJ2-6; possibly TRBD1 or TRBD2 for D (6 bases each). V was cut by 6 bases and J by 0 bases, with 9 bases left in between. This CDR3 is built from 15 residues. The germline CDR1 and CDR2 sequences are LNHDA and SQIVND (reference sequence). The CDR3 is CASRQGLSGANVLTF. The CDR3 DNA is TGTGCCAGTAGACAGGGACTCTCTGGGGCCAACGTCCTGACTTTC.

CDR3 region: CASSSVAGEYF. For the CDR3, the DNA is TGTGCCAGCAGTTCGGTGGCAGGGGAGTACTTC. This sequence joins TRBV7-8 and TRBJ2-7; the D gene is possibly TRBD1 (6 bases). The germline V and J ends were trimmed by 6 bases and 11 bases, with 14 bases remaining between them. Germline CDR1 and CDR2: SGHVS and FQNEAQ. There are 11 residues in the CDR3.

The chain has TRBV15 and TRBJ2-7, with 7 bases matching TRBD1. This CDR3 spans 14 amino acids. V shed 8 bases, J shed 0 bases, and the junction held 7 bases outside the gene matches. Germline-derived CDR1 and CDR2 are LNHNV and YYDKDF (reference sequence). The CDR3 bases are TGTGCCACCCTCGGGGACAGCGGCTCCTACGAGCAGTACTTC. Translation: CATLGDSGSYEQYF.

The V gene is TRBV4-1, the J gene TRBJ2-7; TRBD2 matches 8 bases. Trimming took 0 bases from V and 2 from J; bases not matched to a gene: 3. This CDR3 has 15 amino acids. Germline values: CDR1 MGHRA, CDR2 YSYEKL. CDR3 sequence (DNA): TGCGCCAGCAGCCAAGATAGCGGGGAGGCCTACGAGCAGTACGTC. It is translated as CASSQDSGEAYEQYV.

The V call is TRBV29-1, the J call TRBJ1-2; D perhaps matches TRBD1 (6 bases). Germline values: CDR1 SQVTM, CDR2 ANQGSEA. The V end lost 1 base, the J end lost 8 bases, and 14 bases lay between the germline ends. This CDR3 spans 13 amino acids. The CDR3 DNA reads TGCAGCGTTGAAGCCAGGGGTACTAGAGGCTACACCTTC. Translated: CSVEARGTRGYTF.

This rearrangement joins TRBV18 to TRBJ1-3; no firm D call. The CDR3 has 16 amino acids. Trimming cost V 4 bases and J 0 bases, with 13 bases left between them. CDR1 KGHSH and CDR2 LQKENI come from the germline V gene. The CDR3, as DNA: TGTGCCAGCTCACTTACGGGAGCCCGCTCTGGAAACACCATATATTTT. This gives the protein CASSLTGARSGNTIYF. The full variable domain, its missing parts supplied by reference TRBV18 and TRBJ1-3, is NAGVMQNPRHLVRRRGQEARLRCSPMKGHSHVYWYRQLPEEGLKFMVYLQKENIIDESGMPKERFSAEFPKEGPSILRIQQVVRGDSAAYFCASSLTGARSGNTIYFGEGSWLTVV.

The V gene is TRBV6-1, the J gene TRBJ1-3; D might be TRBD1 (5 bases). V lost 6 bases and J 1 base, leaving 13 bases between the germline ends. Germline lookup yields CDR1 MNHNS and CDR2 SASEGT. The CDR3 extends over 15 amino acids. CDR3 in amino acids: CASSPEWGSGNTIYF. For the CDR3, the DNA is TGTGCCAGCAGCCCCGAGTGGGGGTCTGGAAACACCATATATTTT.

This chain connects TRBV5-1 to TRBJ1-1; 8 bases agree with TRBD1. The CDR3 consists of 14 residues. The germline gives CDR1 SGHRS, CDR2 YFSETQ. V lost 3 bases to trimming and J lost 7 bases; unmatched junction nucleotides: 8. CDR3 nucleotides: TGCGCCAGCAGCTCCCAGGGGGCTCGGGGTGAAGCTTTCTTT. Its protein product is CASSSQGARGEAFF.

This clone was recorded only once. The rearrangement uses TRBV30 and TRBJ1-2; a possible D gene is TRBD1 (6 bases). This CDR3 region has 12 residues. Per the germline V gene, CDR1 is GTSNPN and CDR2 is SVGIG (reference sequence). The germline V and J ends were trimmed by 3 bases and 2 bases, with 7 bases remaining between them. CDR3 loop: CAWRGGNYGYTF. The CDR3 nucleotides read TGTGCCTGGAGAGGGGGGAACTATGGCTACACCTTC.

The chain links TRBV9 to TRBJ1-3; no clear D. CDR3 length equals 15 residues. Germline lookup yields CDR1 SGDLS and CDR2 YYNGEE. Deletions cut 0 bases from V and 0 bases from J, with 7 bases between. CDR3 residues: CASSVGGSSGNTIYF. The CDR3 nucleotides are TGTGCCAGCAGCGTAGGCGGTAGCTCTGGAAACACCATATATTTT.